This T cell receptor (beta chain) was documented in a study of early T cells in non-severe SARS-CoV-2 infection. Study-level information: Bulk RNA taken from unsorted whole blood was sequenced, leaving chains unpaired.

Separate cDNA molecules each had unique molecular identifiers attached to them. TCRdb used MiXCR to reprocess the 5' RACE reads, holding one entry per CDR3 protein. The sample has 50,000 to 85,000 distinct CDR3 sequences; around 9% are singletons. J lost 10 bases, V lost 5 bases, and 8 bases had no gene match. Germline CDR1 and CDR2: SGHTA and FQGNSA. This CDR3 has 15 amino acids. This clonotype has more than one count but fewer than ten. Its antigen remains unknown. General study findings and limits: VDJdb matching favored anti-spike CD8 responses, missing private and CD4 specificities.

The chain has TRBV7-2 and TRBJ1-6; 10 bases are shared with TRBD1. Specimen: whole blood. This TCR came from an adult who was a healthcare worker with PCR-confirmed SARS-CoV-2 infection or an uninfected control (not recorded which). The CDR3 loop reads CASSRLTGGGSPLHF. The DNA of the CDR3 is TGTGCCAGCAGCAGACTGACAGGGGGCGGGTCACCCCTCCACTTT.